One sample yielded the 23 T cell receptor beta chains listed below, sequenced in a study of blood T cell repertoires in COVID-19. Only in-frame clones appear in the TCRdb table, and some are missing; sequencing was by immunoSEQ multiplex PCR. This repertoire shows more than 85,000 clones, around 84% found once; its top ten account for 3%. Sequenced sample: peripheral blood. The origin of the receptors is a man aged 50-60 years with active or convalescent COVID-19.

This chain joins TRBV28 and TRBJ1-6; TRBD1 might be the D (5 bases). The CDR3 loop spans 14 amino acids. Between the trimmed V and J ends, which lost 2 bases and 7 bases, there was a span of 9 bases. Germline loops: CDR1 MDHEN, CDR2 SYDVKM. Written as DNA, the CDR3 is TGTGCCAGCAGTTTAGGGGGGGGAAATTCACCCCTCCACTTT. Residues: CASSLGGGNSPLHF. Together with reference TRBV28 and TRBJ1-6, the CDR3 gives the full variable domain: DVKVTQSSRYLVKRTGEKVFLECVQDMDHENMFWYRQDPGLGLRLIYFSYDVKMKEKGDIPEGYSVSREKKERFSLILESASTNQTSMYLCASSLGGGNSPLHFGNGTRLTVT.

This clone has more than one count but fewer than ten. The chain joins TRBV29-1 to TRBJ2-1; D is undetermined. This CDR3 has 13 residues. The germline V gene has CDR1 SQVTM and CDR2 ANQGSEA. Trimming cost V 0 bases and J 7 bases, with 10 bases left between them. This CDR3 is CSVEDSRRNEQFF. DNA of the CDR3: TGCAGCGTTGAAGATAGCAGACGGAATGAGCAGTTCTTC.

This clone was picked up one time. The chain carries TRBV18 and TRBJ1-4; perhaps TRBD1 as D (5 bases). Trimming pared 2 bases from V and 8 bases from J, leaving 9 bases between. In germline, CDR1 is KGHSH, CDR2 LQKENI. This CDR3 is built from 13 residues. The CDR3 coding sequence is TGTGCCAGCTCACCAGGGGCGAGGGAAAAACTGTTTTTT. It yields the protein CASSPGAREKLFF.

J is TRBJ2-5 and V is TRBV5-5, with 7 nucleotides matching TRBD1. The V gene's germline CDR1 is SGHKS and CDR2 YYEKEE (reference sequence). CDR3 size: 14 residues. Trimming removed 0 bases from V and 5 bases from J; junction bases left unmatched: 4. This chain's CDR3 is CASSLGGGGETQYF. The CDR3 coding sequence is TGTGCCAGCAGCTTGGGAGGGGGCGGGGAGACCCAGTACTTC.

This sequence joins TRBV7-2 and TRBJ1-2, with 8 bases fitting TRBD1. J was trimmed by 7 bases and V by 3 bases; bases with no gene match: 7. This CDR3 spans 14 amino acids. Germline V lookup: CDR1 SGHTA, CDR2 FQGNSA. CDR3 nucleotides: TGTGCCAGCAGCTTTGGACAGGGAGAGGTTGGCTACACCTTC. It is translated as CASSFGQGEVGYTF.

In DNA form, the CDR3 reads TGTGCCTGGAGTGTAAGTAGCGGGGGCGGAGCGGCCTATGAGCAGTTCTTC. Encoded protein: CAWSVSSGGGAAYEQFF. The rearrangement joins TRBV30 to TRBJ2-1; 9 bases are shared with TRBD2. The CDR3 has 17 amino acids. Germline loops: CDR1 GTSNPN, CDR2 SVGIG (reference sequence). V trimming: 0 bases; J trimming: 8 bases; junction bases outside the gene matches: 14.

The genes are TRBV2 and TRBJ1-6; no clear D gene. Trimming left V 5 bases short and J 3 bases short, with 8 bases between. The CDR3 covers 14 residues. Per germline, CDR1 SNHLY and CDR2 FYNNEI. DNA for the CDR3: TGTGCCAGCAGTTGGGAGGGCTATAATTCACCCCTCCACTTT. It translates to CASSWEGYNSPLHF. The complete variable domain, with remaining parts taken from reference TRBV2 and TRBJ1-6, reads EPEVTQTPSHQVTQMGQEVILRCVPISNHLYFYWYRQILGQKVEFLVSFYNNEISEKSEIFDDQFSVERPDGSNFTLKIRSTKLEDSAMYFCASSWEGYNSPLHFGNGTRLTVT.

The chain couples TRBV9 to TRBJ1-5; D not resolved. CDR1 and CDR2 from the germline V gene are SGDLS and YYNGEE. The CDR3 runs to 13 residues. V lost 0 bases, J lost 6 bases, and 7 bases lay in between. The CDR3, as DNA: TGTGCCAGCAGCGTAGCCCCTAGTCAGCCCCAGCATTTT. It is translated as CASSVAPSQPQHF. Using reference TRBV9 and TRBJ1-5 for the parts outside the CDR3, the full variable domain is DSGVTQTPKHLITATGQRVTLRCSPRSGDLSVYWYQQSLDQGLQFLIQYYNGEERAKGNILERFSAQQFPDLHSELNLSSLELGDSALYFCASSVAPSQPQHFGDGTRLSIL.

This sequence joins TRBV7-9 and TRBJ2-5, with D possibly TRBD2 on 6 matching bases. V was trimmed by 1 base and J by 7 bases, leaving 10 bases between them. CDR1 is SEHNR, CDR2 FQNEAQ, per germline (reference sequence). This CDR3 has 13 amino acids. CDR3 loop: CASSLGDLGTQYF. In DNA, the CDR3 is TGTGCCAGCAGCTTAGGGGACTTAGGGACCCAGTACTTC.

The sample holds one count of this clone. The V and J genes are TRBV28 and TRBJ1-2; D is undetermined. The CDR3 has 13 amino acids. V was trimmed by 6 bases and J by 1 base, leaving 9 bases between them. Germline V gives CDR1 MDHEN, CDR2 SYDVKM. In DNA, the CDR3 is TGTGCCAGCAGCTCAAACAGTAACTATGGCTACACCTTC. As protein: CASSSNSNYGYTF.

The rearrangement uses TRBV6-4 and TRBJ2-5, with 7 bases lining up with TRBD1. The CDR3 is made up of 13 amino acids. The V gene end was trimmed by 5 bases and the J gene end by 2 bases; junction bases not matched to a gene: 2. The V gene's germline CDR1 is MRHNA and CDR2 SNTAGT. CDR3 nucleotide sequence: TGTGCCAGCAGTCCGACAGGGCAAGAGACCCAGTACTTC. It encodes CASSPTGQETQYF.

The chain uses TRBV19 and TRBJ1-1; D is uncertain. V lost 4 bases, J lost 5 bases, and 11 bases lay in between. Germline CDR1 is LNHDA and CDR2 is SQIVND (reference sequence). The length of the CDR3 is 13 residues. The CDR3 reads CASSTVPGTEAFF. CDR3 bases: TGTGCCAGTAGTACGGTCCCGGGGACTGAAGCTTTCTTT.

This clone was picked up one time. The chain joins TRBV5-1 to TRBJ2-5; 10 bases match TRBD2. The V segment lost 6 bases and the J segment 5 bases; nucleotides outside the gene matches: 10. The CDR3 contains 15 residues. Germline V gene sequence: CDR1 SGHRS, CDR2 YFSETQ. The CDR3: CASTGAGGLRETQYF. CDR3 DNA: TGCGCCAGCACCGGAGCGGGGGGGCTCAGGGAGACCCAGTACTTC.

The sample holds one count of this clone. The rearrangement links TRBV5-3 to TRBJ2-7, with 7 bases that match TRBD1. TRBV5-3 is an ORF for which the function is uncertain. J gave up 4 bases and V 3 bases, and 7 bases lay outside the gene matches. The CDR3 extends over 14 amino acids. The CDR3 coding sequence is TGTGCCAGAAGCTCCCGGGACAGATCTTACGAGCAGTACTTC. Protein product: CARSSRDRSYEQYF.

The chain combines TRBV3-1 (or the pseudogene TRBV3-2) with TRBJ2-2; 13 bases line up with TRBD2. Germline-derived CDR1 and CDR2 are LGHDT and YNNKEL (reference sequence). The CDR3 has 19 amino acids. V gave up 5 bases and J gave up 4 bases; unmatched junction bases: 13. The CDR3 DNA is TGTGCCAGCAGCGGGACTAGCGGGGCCCTAAATTGGGGCACCGGGGAGCTGTTTTTT. Its translation: CASSGTSGALNWGTGELFF.

This clone occurred once. J is TRBJ2-7 and V is TRBV2; TRBD1 might be the D (5 bases). The germline V gene has CDR1 SNHLY and CDR2 FYNNEI. The length of the CDR3 is 12 residues. Trimming took off 4 bases at V and 3 bases at J, with 7 bases between the two ends. The CDR3 nucleotides read TGTGCCAGCAGTGGACAGCACTACGAGCAGTACGTC. This codes for CASSGQHYEQYV.

The V call is TRBV15, the J call TRBJ1-1; D unresolved. This CDR3 is 12 amino acids long. V was shortened by 0 bases and J by 11 bases, with 10 bases between the two germline ends. Germline lookup yields CDR1 LNHNV and CDR2 YYDKDF (reference sequence). CDR3 residues: CATSRDEPGAFF. The CDR3 region has the DNA TGTGCCACCAGCAGAGATGAGCCGGGGGCTTTCTTT.

The chain joins TRBV11-2 to TRBJ1-4; D is uncertain. CDR1 is SGHAT and CDR2 is FQNNGV in the germline V gene. V was trimmed by 1 base and J by 8 bases, leaving 20 bases between them. This CDR3 region has 17 residues. This CDR3 reads CASSLVAPGDVYEKLFF. CDR3 in DNA: TGTGCCAGCAGCTTAGTAGCCCCCGGGGATGTGTACGAAAAACTGTTTTTT.

V gene TRBV7-2 combines with J gene TRBJ2-1; 8 nucleotides align to TRBD2. Germline-derived CDR1 and CDR2 are SGHTA and FQGNSA. The trim removed 3 bases at V and 5 bases at J, leaving 3 bases unmatched. The CDR3 covers 14 residues. CDR3 DNA: TGTGCCAGCAGCTTGGGACTAGTTCACAATGAGCAGTTCTTC. It yields the protein CASSLGLVHNEQFF. Based on the CDR3 plus reference TRBV7-2 and TRBJ2-1, the full variable domain is GAGVSQSPSNKVTEKGKDVELRCDPISGHTALYWYRQSLGQGLEFLIYFQGNSAPDKSGLPSDRFSAERTGGSVSTLTIQRTQQEDSAVYLCASSLGLVHNEQFFGPGTRLTVL.

This chain uses TRBV21-1 with TRBJ2-1; the D segment call TRBD2 is taken from the table without a DNA check. TRBV21-1 counts as a pseudogene. The CDR3 is 17 residues long. The CDR3 region is CASSRYHSGNDYNEQFF. In DNA form, the CDR3 reads TGTGCCAGCAGCAGGTATCATAGCGGGAACGACTACAATGAGCAGTTCTTC.

The genes are TRBV19 and TRBJ1-5; 10 bases match TRBD1. Germline loops: CDR1 LNHDA, CDR2 SQIVND (reference sequence). The CDR3 covers 16 residues. V dropped 4 bases and J dropped 4; count of bases not matched to a gene: 7. The CDR3 region has the DNA TGTGCCAGTAGTAGTCGGGACAGGGGCCTTAATCAGCCCCAGCATTTT. This translates into CASSSRDRGLNQPQHF.

The rearrangement links TRBV5-8 to TRBJ1-5; TRBD1 might be the D (5 bases). There are 16 residues in the CDR3. Trimming pared 2 bases from V and 4 bases from J, leaving 16 bases between. CDR1 SGHTS and CDR2 YDEGEE come from the germline V gene. The CDR3 region has the DNA TGTGCCAGCAGCTTCTCCGGGACTTTCTGGAATCAGCCCCAGCATTTT. It encodes CASSFSGTFWNQPQHF.

The chain is built from TRBV28 and TRBJ1-2; no definite D call. The V gene's germline CDR1 is MDHEN and CDR2 SYDVKM. With 2 bases removed from V and 1 base from J, the gap between germline ends came to 5 bases. The CDR3 has 13 amino acids. The CDR3 spells CASSLPGNYGYTF. CDR3 coding DNA: TGTGCCAGCAGTTTACCGGGTAACTATGGCTACACCTTC.